The clone carrying this T cell receptor gamma chain was found a few times. The likely explanation is a read error, given a far larger clone one base away. The same CDR3 also results from other DNA sequences found in this sample. LymphoTrack primers amplified TRG sequences from roughly 210 ng of biopsy DNA. TCRdb reanalysed the multiplex PCR reads via CATT. The sample has some 800 gamma-chain clones, 45% to 50% seen once. Germline V gene sequence: CDR1 VTNTFY, CDR2 YDVSTARD (reference sequence). The CDR3 has 12 residues. These data are taken from a study of intestinal T cells in coeliac disease. Under 13 formalin-fixed paraffin-embedded scrolls, each 5 µm thick, supplied each case's genomic DNA. Surplus formalin-fixed paraffin-embedded duodenal biopsies not needed for diagnosis were used, fully anonymised.

Input material: a duodenal biopsy. The clonotype originates from a human donor with celiac disease. The genes are TRGV3 and TRGJ1 or TRGJ2. CDR3 residues: CATWASYYKKLF. CDR3 nucleotides: TGTGCCACCTGGGCCTCTTATTATAAGAAACTCTTC.